This T cell receptor (beta chain) is from a study of blood T cell repertoires in COVID-19. The ends lost 6 bases at V and 6 bases at J; junction bases unmatched: 8. The V gene's germline CDR1 is SGHDT and CDR2 YYEEEE. CDR3 length: 15 amino acids. Exposed study participants had met a COVID-19 case within 2 weeks before entry. Assay: immunoSEQ multiplex PCR; the TCRdb copy retains only in-frame clones and omits some. The data hold about 220,000 clones, with 83% observed a single time. This chain joins TRBV5-6 and TRBJ1-6, with TRBD1 identical over 8 bases. The specimen was PBMCs or T cells enriched from blood (not recorded which). This TCR was recovered from a woman aged 45-65 years who had been exposed to COVID-19. The CDR3 sequence: CASTQVDRGNSPLHF. The DNA for the CDR3 is TGTGCCAGCACCCAGGTAGACAGGGGTAATTCACCCCTCCACTTT.